These 25 T cell receptor beta chains were sequenced from one sample in a study of control samples from healthy donors and cancer patients. Method: immunoSEQ multiplex PCR; TCRdb's copy keeps in-frame clones and lacks some. Seen here are around 150,000 clones, roughly 94% observed once, and the top ten hold about 14%. The sample consisted of PBMCs. The receptors shown here come from a man aged 55 to 70 with colorectal cancer.

V and J are TRBV6-6 and TRBJ1-6; no definite D call. V lost 5 bases and J 14 bases, leaving 16 bases between the germline ends. Germline values: CDR1 MNHNY, CDR2 SVGAGI (reference sequence). The CDR3 sequence is 13 residues long. CDR3 coding DNA: TGTGCCAGCAGTCTTGACACTCCTCGGACCCTCCACTTT. Protein sequence: CASSLDTPRTLHF.

The J gene is TRBJ2-7, the V gene TRBV5-4, with 13 bases that match TRBD2. In germline, CDR1 is SGHNT, CDR2 YYREEE (reference sequence). The CDR3 spans 16 residues. V trimming: 5 bases; J trimming: 2 bases; junction bases outside the gene matches: 7. CDR3 sequence (DNA): TGTGCCAGCAGTCTATGGACTAGCGGGGGAACCTACGAGCAGTACTTC. It codes for CASSLWTSGGTYEQYF.

The J gene is TRBJ2-5, the V gene TRBV7-2, with TRBD2 matching 13 bases. CDR1 is SGHTA and CDR2 is FQGNSA in the germline V gene. The trim removed 1 base at V and 3 bases at J, leaving 2 bases unmatched. The CDR3 contains 16 residues. CDR3 in amino acids: CASSLGLAGGEETQYF. CDR3 DNA: TGTGCCAGCAGCTTAGGACTAGCGGGGGGAGAAGAGACCCAGTACTTC.

This clone was counted a single time. This sequence joins TRBV28 and TRBJ1-6; D is unclear. This CDR3 spans 14 amino acids. Germline V CDR1 and CDR2: MDHEN, SYDVKM. With 3 bases removed from V and 6 bases from J, the gap between germline ends came to 9 bases. The CDR3 sequence is CASSLGIPNSPLHF. The DNA of the CDR3 is TGTGCCAGCAGTTTGGGGATTCCTAATTCACCCCTCCACTTT.

V usage is TRBV20-1 and J usage is TRBJ2-7; D unclear. The V end was cut by 2 bases, the J end by 0 bases, with 2 bases between. Germline-derived CDR1 and CDR2 are DFQATT and SNEGSKA (reference sequence). This CDR3 is built from 11 residues. The CDR3 DNA reads as TGCAGTGCTAGAACCTCCTACGAGCAGTACTTC. Amino acids: CSARTSYEQYF.

This chain joins TRBV11-2 and TRBJ2-5, with 8 bases identical to TRBD2. The CDR3 spans 16 residues. The junction had 13 bases not matched to a gene; V was cut back by 8 bases and J by 2 bases. Germline V CDR1 and CDR2: SGHAT, FQNNGV. The CDR3: CASLRGSGGQQETQYF. The DNA for the CDR3 is TGTGCCAGCCTCAGAGGGAGCGGGGGCCAACAAGAGACCCAGTACTTC.

The count of this clone is one. This chain connects TRBV11-3 to TRBJ2-7; perhaps TRBD2 as D (5 bases). Germline V CDR1 and CDR2: SGHNT, YENEEA. The CDR3 totals 15 residues. Trimming took 1 base from V and 7 from J, leaving 17 bases between them. The CDR3 here is CASSLGLGTGNEQYF. CDR3 in DNA: TGTGCCAGCAGCTTAGGTCTGGGAACGGGGAATGAGCAGTACTTC. Using reference TRBV11-3 and TRBJ2-7 for the parts outside the CDR3, the full variable domain is EAGVVQSPRYKIIEKKQPVAFWCNPISGHNTLYWYLQNLGQGPELLIRYENEEAVDDSQLPKDRFSAERLKGVDSTLKIQPAELGDSAVYLCASSLGLGTGNEQYFGPGTRLTVT.

As concerns this clone: Other nucleotide sequences in the sample specify the same CDR3. The chain links TRBV3-1 (or the pseudogene TRBV3-2) to TRBJ2-5; 7 bases are a match to TRBD2. V shed 4 bases and J 1 base; nucleotides not matched to a gene: 6. The CDR3 length is 15 residues. CDR1 and CDR2 (germline): LGHDT, YNNKEL (reference sequence). The CDR3 protein is CASSPRTSLQETQYF. For the CDR3, the DNA is TGTGCCAGCAGCCCGCGGACTAGTCTCCAAGAGACCCAGTACTTC.

The chain links TRBV21-1 to TRBJ2-2. TRBV21-1 is annotated as a pseudogene. The CDR3 totals 9 residues. In DNA, the CDR3 is TGTGCCAGCAGCAGGGAGCTGTTTTTT. Its translation: CASSRELFF.

The chain uses TRBV19 and TRBJ2-7; 7 nucleotides align to TRBD1. The CDR3 loop spans 14 amino acids. V dropped 4 bases and J dropped 0; count of bases not matched to a gene: 3. CDR1 LNHDA and CDR2 SQIVND come from the germline V gene (reference sequence). This CDR3 is CASSTGTVSYEQYF. The CDR3 DNA sequence: TGTGCCAGTAGTACCGGGACAGTCTCCTACGAGCAGTACTTC. Drawing the rest from reference TRBV19 and TRBJ2-7, the complete variable domain is DGGITQSPKYLFRKEGQNVTLSCEQNLNHDAMYWYRQDPGQGLRLIYYSQIVNDFQKGDIAEGYSVSREKKESFPLTVTSAQKNPTAFYLCASSTGTVSYEQYFGPGTRLTVT.

The chain uses TRBV9 and TRBJ1-1; perhaps TRBD1 as D (5 bases). The V end was cut by 0 bases, the J end by 0 bases, with 12 bases between. The CDR3 loop spans 16 amino acids. The germline CDR1 and CDR2 sequences are SGDLS and YYNGEE. CDR3 residues: CASSVVGGVVNTEAFF. DNA for the CDR3: TGTGCCAGCAGCGTAGTGGGGGGAGTTGTGAACACTGAAGCTTTCTTT.

The gene calls are TRBV3-1 (or the pseudogene TRBV3-2) and TRBJ1-1; D might be TRBD1 (5 bases). Germline CDR1 LGHDT, CDR2 YNNKEL (reference sequence). CDR3 size: 14 residues. The ends were cut back, 7 bases at V and 2 bases at J, with 14 bases in the middle. As DNA, the CDR3 is TGTGCCAGCAACGCCCGGGGCGACAACACTGAAGCTTTCTTT. This translates into CASNARGDNTEAFF.

This clone appeared a single time. The chain links TRBV30 to TRBJ2-6; D unresolved. CDR1 and CDR2 from the germline V gene are GTSNPN and SVGIG (reference sequence). The germline V and J ends were trimmed by 0 bases and 0 bases, with 12 bases remaining between them. The CDR3 consists of 17 residues. The CDR3 DNA sequence: TGTGCCTGGAGTGTTTTGAGGACCAACTCTGGGGCCAACGTCCTGACTTTC. The encoded protein is CAWSVLRTNSGANVLTF.

V usage is TRBV27 and J usage is TRBJ2-2; D remains unclear. The CDR3 is made up of 13 amino acids. Germline CDR1 reads MNHEY; CDR2 reads SMNVEV (reference sequence). V was cut by 5 bases and J by 2 bases, with 6 bases left in between. CDR3 bases: TGTGCCAGCAGTCAACCCAACACCGGGGAGCTGTTTTTT. It specifies CASSQPNTGELFF.

J is TRBJ2-1 and V is TRBV6-2 or TRBV6-3, with D perhaps matching TRBD1 (6 bases). The germline V gene encodes CDR1 MNHEY and CDR2 SVGEGT. The ends were cut back, 1 base at V and 7 bases at J, with 23 bases in the middle. The CDR3 loop spans 18 amino acids. CDR3 sequence: CASSYWGQRGKVVNEQFF. CDR3 coding DNA: TGTGCCAGCAGTTACTGGGGGCAAAGGGGTAAGGTAGTAAATGAGCAGTTCTTC.

This chain connects TRBV5-1 to TRBJ1-4; possibly TRBD1 for D (5 bases). V shed 4 bases and J shed 7 bases, with 11 bases lying between them. Germline V gene data show CDR1 as SGHRS and CDR2 as YFSETQ. The CDR3 extends over 13 amino acids. The CDR3 DNA reads TGCGCCAGCAGCCCGGGACCGGGTGAAAAACTGTTTTTT. Amino acids: CASSPGPGEKLFF.

V and J are TRBV21-1 and TRBJ2-4; the D call TRBD2 from the table was never checked on the DNA. TRBV21-1 is classified as a pseudogene. This CDR3 contains 19 residues. The CDR3 sequence is CASSIGDYSSNGAKNIQYF. The CDR3 DNA sequence: TGTGCCAGCAGCATAGGGGACTACAGTTCGAATGGAGCCAAAAACATTCAGTACTTC.

The count of this clone is one. The rearrangement links TRBV25-1 to TRBJ2-3; D possibly corresponds to TRBD1 (5 bases). CDR1 is MGHDK and CDR2 is SYGVNS in the germline V gene. The V end was cut by 7 bases, the J end by 2 bases, with 13 bases between. The CDR3 loop spans 14 amino acids. The CDR3 DNA follows: TGTGCCAGCACAGGGCCCCACCCCACAGATACGCAGTATTTT. This sequence encodes CASTGPHPTDTQYF.

This clone was counted only a few times. The chain employs TRBV19 and TRBJ1-2; 9 nucleotides agree with TRBD1. The V gene end was trimmed by 9 bases and the J gene end by 4 bases; junction bases not matched to a gene: 6. Germline CDR1 is LNHDA and CDR2 is SQIVND (reference sequence). There are 13 residues in the CDR3. The CDR3 bases are TGTGCCAGCGGGGGACAGGGCGGCTATGGCTACACCTTC. Protein: CASGGQGGYGYTF.

For the CDR3, the DNA is TGTGCCAGCAGCTCCGGACTAGGACGGGGAGGGCAAGAGACCCAGTACTTC. Protein product: CASSSGLGRGGQETQYF. The gene calls are TRBV5-6 and TRBJ2-5; TRBD2 matches at 7 bases. The CDR3 has 17 amino acids. V trimming: 3 bases; J trimming: 2 bases; junction bases outside the gene matches: 13. Germline V gene data show CDR1 as SGHDT and CDR2 as YYEEEE.

The rearrangement joins TRBV30 to TRBJ1-3; no firm D call. Germline CDR1 reads GTSNPN; CDR2 reads SVGIG (reference sequence). Trimming shortened V by 0 bases and J by 0 bases, and 12 bases separated the two germline ends. This CDR3 contains 16 residues. The CDR3 protein is CAWSVLVGVSGNTIYF. The CDR3 DNA follows: TGTGCCTGGAGTGTACTTGTCGGGGTCTCTGGAAACACCATATATTTT.

V and J are TRBV11-2 and TRBJ1-1; 8 nucleotides agree with TRBD1. The V segment lost 6 bases and the J segment 1 base; nucleotides outside the gene matches: 25. The V gene's germline CDR1 is SGHAT and CDR2 FQNNGV. The CDR3 loop spans 21 amino acids. The CDR3 loop is CASSLPTFSGQGPRWNTEAFF. Written as DNA, the CDR3 is TGTGCCAGCAGTTTGCCTACCTTCTCCGGACAGGGCCCCCGATGGAACACTGAAGCTTTCTTT.

The V gene is TRBV30, the J gene TRBJ2-3; no definite D call. The CDR3 length is 12 residues. V lost 2 bases to trimming and J lost 2 bases, with 5 bases between them. CDR1 is GTSNPN and CDR2 is SVGIG in the germline V gene (reference sequence). The CDR3 loop reads CAWSFLTDTQYF. Written as DNA, the CDR3 is TGTGCCTGGAGTTTCCTCACAGATACGCAGTATTTT.

V gene TRBV7-2 combines with J gene TRBJ2-3; possibly TRBD2 for D (7 bases). This CDR3 comprises 14 residues. V was clipped by 11 bases and J by 6 bases, with 21 bases between them. The germline V gene encodes CDR1 SGHTA and CDR2 FQGNSA. Written as DNA, the CDR3 is TGTGCCGGGGGGGGCGGTCCCATCCGGGATACGCAGTATTTT. It yields the protein CAGGGGPIRDTQYF.

This clone has a handful of counts. The rearrangement uses TRBV19 and TRBJ1-6, with 8 bases matching TRBD1. The germline CDR1 and CDR2 sequences are LNHDA and SQIVND (reference sequence). The CDR3 sequence is 14 residues long. V trimming: 6 bases; J trimming: 10 bases; junction bases outside the gene matches: 8. DNA for the CDR3: TGTGCCAGTAGCACCGGACAGGGCGGGTCACCCCTCCACTTT. Translation gives CASSTGQGGSPLHF. Full variable domain (missing parts from reference TRBV19 and TRBJ1-6): DGGITQSPKYLFRKEGQNVTLSCEQNLNHDAMYWYRQDPGQGLRLIYYSQIVNDFQKGDIAEGYSVSREKKESFPLTVTSAQKNPTAFYLCASSTGQGGSPLHFGNGTRLTVT.